This entry concerns a single T cell receptor (beta chain). Its specificity is unknown. The V gene end was trimmed by 0 bases and the J gene end by 3 bases; junction bases not matched to a gene: 13. The CDR3 runs 18 residues. From germline, CDR1 is SGHRS and CDR2 YFSETQ. The sample comes from a study of T cells after yellow fever vaccination. Study results and limitations: Subsequent booster samples again held most clones from primary vaccination (approximately 95% CD4, approximately 86% CD8).

A 5'RACE template-switching step, the method used to make TCR cDNA, added a universal primer site and UMIs. Via MiXCR, TCRdb re-called the 5' RACE reads, giving one row per CDR3 protein. The sample lists 150,000 or so distinct CDR3 sequences, roughly a tenth occurring once. The source material was CD8+ T cells sorted from PBMCs, sampled 45 days after the yellow fever booster vaccination. The chain employs TRBV5-1 and TRBJ1-1; TRBD1 agrees at 8 bases. This clonotype was obtained from a man younger than 35 who received the YFV17D yellow fever vaccine. The CDR3 DNA follows: TGCGCCAGCAGCTTGGAAGGACAGGGAGAGTCATATTACACTGAAGCTTTCTTT. Translating gives CASSLEGQGESYYTEAFF.